This T cell receptor beta chain derives from a study of cytomegalovirus exposure and HLA in healthy donors (dated by TCRdb to between 2016 and 2019). Looking at the study overall: According to an earlier analysis of 587 of the donors, 200 million or so T cells yielded roughly 100 million unique TCR beta sequences and 276 Gb of sequence data. An earlier analysis of 500 to 750 of the donors applied high-throughput TCR beta sequencing to assess whether each TCR beta V gene segment acted as functional or pseudogenic. In the later analysis, no new phenotypic data were used to find candidate immune exposures; instead, reliance was placed on TCR beta sequences and their occurrence across donors. An early release that covered approximately 600 HLA-typed donors contained about 300 gigabases of sequencing data and 80 million or so unique TCR sequences. Donor age, sex, ethnicity and CMV serostatus were compiled together with the repertoire data. A later genetic analysis used genome-wide SNP genotypes for about 65% of the 666 donors, treating that subset as a discovery cohort. All discovery cohort repertoires had been generated on a single sequencing platform. Because of strong linkage in the cohort, four to six DR-DQ haplotypes were treated as single units for association and clustering. The study profiled the T cell repertoires of 500 to 800 subjects by immunosequencing and related them to cytomegalovirus serostatus. Class I and class II HLA loci were covered by the typing at four-digit resolution. Typing coverage varied by locus: roughly 620-640 donors for A, B, C, DRB1 and DQB1; roughly 510 for DQA1; over 600 for DPA1; 450 to 480 for DPB1. The study combined high-throughput TCR immunosequencing, statistical association of individual TCRs with disease status, and machine learning to predict cytomegalovirus infection status. Among the roughly 400 genotyped donors, approximately 76% belonged to the genetic ancestry cluster associated with self-reported Caucasian donors. A separate validation cohort of over a hundred different subjects was used in addition to the roughly 670-subject first cohort. The aim of the study was to test whether cataloging public T cell receptors could identify signatures of past pathogen exposure. In a later analysis, previously published TCR beta repertoires from 666 donors were re-analyzed and high-resolution HLA genotyping was added so that TCR occurrence patterns could be studied. On average, about 240,000 unique TCR beta nucleotide sequences were sequenced per donor among about 400 genotyped donors of the cohort, with roughly 20% of those sequences being non-productive. Results and caveats for the whole study, not just this receptor: In vitro tests confirmed that three of the cytomegalovirus-associated TCR beta chains recognize cytomegalovirus antigens. In a later analysis, several top co-occurrence clusters were reported to appear linked to parvovirus B19, influenza, CMV and Epstein-Barr virus. In a later analysis, HLA-associated TCR beta chains were found to be more clonally expanded and to have lower generation probabilities than equally common non-associated chains. This cohort had only TCR beta chains sequenced, and the lack of alpha or paired-chain data limited which features could be detected. A later analysis associated 16,951 TCR beta sequences with specific HLA alleles at a false discovery rate of 0.05. In a later analysis, TCR association rates were found to vary across HLA loci, with the most associated TCRs seen for DRB1 alleles and the fewest for HLA-C alleles. While some public TCRs were present in many individuals, most TCR sequences turned up only very rarely across donors. Because some donors lacked HLA typing at each locus, the association tests relied only on the typed subset. Some IMGT-functional V segments, including TRBV6-2 and TRBV6-3, could not be distinguished by the 87-base-pair reads and were therefore excluded. The authors suggested that the approach could potentially be extended to other disease states and immunological phenotypes. Most CMV-associated TCR beta chains appeared to be HLA-restricted in a later analysis, and the HLA associations seemed to be driven largely by CMV exposure. V-gene and J-gene trimming of TCR beta chains was associated with a missense DCLRE1C variant in a later genetic analysis, and the association was replicated in an independent cohort. Broadly in line with IMGT annotations, most TCR beta V segments showed up in productive rearrangements about 90% or about 30% of the time in an earlier analysis of around 550 of the donors. Compared with the approximately 710-donor mean, donors in an Asian-associated ancestry cluster had fewer N-insertions in productive TCRs, according to a later genetic analysis. Correlated functional status among segregating V segments might be attributable to linkage disequilibrium, but an unknown experimental factor could not be ruled out. Presence/absence analyses assumed roughly uniform sequencing depth across donors, an assumption that may not hold. The classifier was reported to diagnose cytomegalovirus status with high specificity and sensitivity in both the original cohort and the validation cohort. Strong co-occurrence of HLA alleles, especially DR and DQ, made assigning TCR associations to individual alleles difficult. A cluster of highly shared sequence variants was judged likely to be a technical artifact of the sequencing pipeline. In the study, 164 TCR beta chains were listed as associated with cytomegalovirus. A further reported finding was that TCR beta sequences accurately predicted the HLA-A and HLA-B alleles for most subjects in the first cohort. CMV serostatus was the only immune exposure information available for the cohort. Seventeen rarely observed V segments, including chromosome 9 orphons, were excluded from the earlier analysis of about 610 of the donors because counts were too low.

There are 15 amino acids in the CDR3, from cysteine to phenylalanine inclusive. Of the read, only the CDR3 DNA is kept; its 45 bases are in frame from base 1. V was cut back by 3 bases and J by 2 bases, leaving a gap of 13 bases between them. According to the germline V gene, CDR1 reads KGHSH and CDR2 reads LQKENI. This clone was recorded only once. Its target antigen remains unknown. No base quality values were provided; no much bigger clone lies one nucleotide off. In total, roughly 670 healthy bone marrow donors made up the cohort. All cohort members were sampled while nominally healthy, although unrecorded immune exposures were likely present. The donor tested CMV seropositive, placing the donor among the 289 seropositive members of the cohort. Each donor provided a peripheral blood sample, and peripheral blood mononuclear cells were used for TCR beta sequencing. Genomic DNA extraction from the blood cell samples was performed with the Qiagen DNeasy Blood Extraction Kit.

Receptors were amplified or captured by the immunoSEQ multiplex PCR assay. For the multiplex PCR, a mixture combining 60 forward primers for TCR Vbeta segments and 13 reverse primers for TCR Jbeta segments was used. The CDR3 region of rearranged TCR beta genes was amplified from genomic DNA with a multiplex PCR assay. Amplified TCR beta libraries were sequenced as 87-base-pair reads on the Illumina HiSeq System. The paper's data handling went like this. Across the 640 or so repertoires, a later analysis counted 80 million or so unique TCR beta chains, approximately 10 million of which were shared by at least two donors. To remove PCR and sequencing errors, raw reads were error-corrected and collapsed into unique sequences using a nearest-neighbor algorithm that merged closely related sequences. To assign V, D and J gene segments, CDR3 sequences were aligned to IMGT reference sequences. For a sequence to be retained, a match of at least six nucleotides to both a V gene segment and a J gene segment was required. A rearrangement counted as productive if the CDR3 had no stop codons and remained in frame with V and J, and every other rearrangement counted as non-productive. Following IMGT convention, CDR3 was defined as the stretch from the second conserved V-encoded cysteine to the conserved J-encoded phenylalanine. The earlier analysis of about 530 of the donors excluded any sequence lacking an unambiguous match to a single V gene segment. In an earlier analysis of several hundred of the donors, V segments were called functional above 56.7% productive rearrangements and were called segregating when the between-donor standard deviation exceeded 5%. A statistical classification framework was developed to diagnose cytomegalovirus status using the catalog of TCR beta chain sequences. V and J gene assignment, in a later analysis, came from comparing TCR nucleotide sequences with IMGT/GENE-DB human TR gene sequences. A later analysis assigned CDR3 sequences and most-parsimonious VDJ recombination scenarios with the TCRdist pipeline. In a later analysis, every TCR beta chain was defined by the combination of its CDR3 amino acid sequence and its V-gene family, and reads without a unique V-gene family were dropped. In a later analysis, fewer than 600 highly shared, low-generation-probability nucleotide sequences were removed to address suspected cross-contamination and a sequencing artifact. A later analysis calculated a clonal expansion index for each public chain from normalized within-repertoire ranks of inferred template counts. Generation probabilities in a later analysis came from a VDJ recombination model fitted to out-of-frame rearrangements, and those results were checked against IGoR. In a later analysis, TCR-TCR, TCR-HLA and TCR-CMV co-occurrence was scored with hypergeometric tests, and a repertoire-size bias correction was applied to TCR pairs. A later analysis estimated false discovery rates by permuting HLA or CMV assignments 20 times. In a later analysis, co-occurring TCRs were grouped with DBSCAN, and TCRdist sequence similarity was added when clustering was performed within HLA-allele-positive subsets. Repertoires with fewer than 30,000 or more than 120,000 public chains, plus five repertoires with anomalous nucleotide sharing, were excluded from co-occurrence clustering. Not all clones reach the TCRdb copy of this immuneACCESS table, which keeps in-frame sequences only. Checked studies attribute under half of the gap to unresolved V genes and leave the rest unexplained. The D gene and trimming were derived from the DNA, and the V and J assignments and clone size from that table. The sample table contains tens of thousands of clones; only one count was recorded for around 80% of them. The ten largest clones add up to around 10% of the sample.

The sequence derives from a male donor in good health and CMV-seropositive. The sample comprised PBMCs. The receptor chain draws on TRBV18 and TRBJ2-5; no confident D gene assignment can be made. The DNA sequence follows: TGTGCCAGCTCACCGTTATTACAGTCACAAGAGACCCAGTACTTC. It codes for CASSPLLQSQETQYF.